This T cell receptor beta chain was identified during a study of response to subunit inactivated influenza vaccine (dated by TCRdb to the late 2010s). In terms of the full investigation: Deep quantitative profiling of the T cell receptor repertoire was used in the study to follow responses to a trivalent subunit inactivated influenza vaccine.

Results and caveats for the whole study, not just this receptor: The authors suggested that each seasonal influenza vaccination may recruit only a limited number of new T cells.

Library construction relied on RT-PCR. Data came from an Illumina HiSeq 2500. The public sequencing data were trimmed at Q25 with fastp and processed into clonotypes with MiXCR by TCRdb, which kept only in-frame beta chains. When rows share a CDR3 protein, they turn into one entry using the most common DNA and genes. The sample includes about 700,000 distinct CDR3 sequences, with 14% observed a single time. The top ten constitute around 6.5% of the sample. This clonotype was seen at least ten times. It lacks a known antigen. No qualities accompany the bases; no much larger clone lies one base away. The sequence was collected from a man in his fifties who received an inactivated influenza vaccine. Donor details come from another sample of the same person, matched by shared clones. Sequencing used PBMCs from blood, obtained roughly 2 weeks before vaccination.

The CDR3 amino acid sequence is: CASSPTGDTGELFF. The DNA sequence is TGCGCCAGCAGCCCTACAGGTGACACCGGGGAGCTGTTTTTT. The chain was built from TRBV5-1 and TRBJ2-2; 5 matching bases give a weak D call of TRBD1. Its CDR3 holds 14 amino acids, cysteine through phenylalanine. The sequence is cut down to CDR3 DNA, 42 bases in frame from base 1. CDR1 is given as SGHRS and CDR2 as YFSETQ, both from the germline V gene. At the junction V is shortened by 4 bases and J by 3 bases, with 10 bases in between.